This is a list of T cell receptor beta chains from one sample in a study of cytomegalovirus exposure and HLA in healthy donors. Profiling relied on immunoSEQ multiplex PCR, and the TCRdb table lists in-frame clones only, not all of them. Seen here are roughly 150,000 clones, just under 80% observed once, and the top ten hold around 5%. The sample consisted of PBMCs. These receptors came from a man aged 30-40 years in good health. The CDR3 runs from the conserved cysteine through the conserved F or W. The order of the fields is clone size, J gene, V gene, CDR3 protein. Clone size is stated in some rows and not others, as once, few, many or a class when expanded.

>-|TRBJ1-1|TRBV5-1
CASSRQTGGTEAFF
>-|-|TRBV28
CASCQAGSTYEQYF
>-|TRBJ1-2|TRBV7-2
CASSLTGINYGYTF
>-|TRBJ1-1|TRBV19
CASSPSPPEAFF
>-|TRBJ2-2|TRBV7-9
CASSPRLAGGPAASGELFF
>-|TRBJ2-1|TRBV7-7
CASSLEWGHNEQFF
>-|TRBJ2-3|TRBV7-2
CASSLLLGLAGVNTQYF
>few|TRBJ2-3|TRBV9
CASSVGGSTDTQYF
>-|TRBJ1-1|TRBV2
CASTGTGEMNTEAFF
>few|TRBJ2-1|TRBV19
CASSVDSPPLTNEQFF
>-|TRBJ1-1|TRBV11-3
CASSLDQGGSTANTEAFF
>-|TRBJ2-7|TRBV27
CASSPLAGVGAYEQYF
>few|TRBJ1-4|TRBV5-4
CASSLAQGNEKLFF
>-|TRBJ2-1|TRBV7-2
CASSPQPRASGRGEQFF
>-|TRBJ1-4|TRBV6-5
CASSVPDREREKLFF
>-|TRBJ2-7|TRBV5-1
CASSFGGSYEQYF
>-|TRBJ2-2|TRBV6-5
CASSWEETVTGELFF
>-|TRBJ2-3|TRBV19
CASSILTSGEYGDTQYF
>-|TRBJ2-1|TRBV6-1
CASSWEGGGYNEQFF
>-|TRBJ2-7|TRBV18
CASSDVDSYEQYF
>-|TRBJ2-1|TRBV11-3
CASSLEGWGTTSNEQFF
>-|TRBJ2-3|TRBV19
CASSGRGRDTQYF
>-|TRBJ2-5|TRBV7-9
CASSLAGGTATQYF
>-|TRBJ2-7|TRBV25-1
CAAGTSAGVIYEQYF
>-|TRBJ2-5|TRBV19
CASSTLGGVKTQYF
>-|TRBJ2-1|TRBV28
CASSSGTSGWYNEQFF
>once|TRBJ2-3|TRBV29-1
CSVEGAGIDTQYF
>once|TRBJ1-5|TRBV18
CASSQGGEQPQHF
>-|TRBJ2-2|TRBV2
CASRRTGVGTGELFF
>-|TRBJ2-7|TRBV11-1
CASSTGGAISYEQYF
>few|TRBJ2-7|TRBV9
CASSVDPAGLYEQYF
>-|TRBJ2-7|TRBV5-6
CASSIDRDPYEQYF
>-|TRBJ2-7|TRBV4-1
CASSQTSSPYEQYF
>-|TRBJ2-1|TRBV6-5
CASKEGGGRANEQFF
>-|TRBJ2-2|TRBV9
CASSVDGRVTGELFF
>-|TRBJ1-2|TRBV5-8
CASSETGGGYGYTF
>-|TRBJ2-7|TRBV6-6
CASSYPTGTSYYEQYF
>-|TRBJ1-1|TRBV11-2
CASSWGGDSPAFF
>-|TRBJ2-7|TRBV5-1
CASSLAPGLAGNEQYF
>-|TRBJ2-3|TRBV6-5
CASRPGLASDTQYF
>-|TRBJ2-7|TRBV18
CASSPSMDRVLDEQYF